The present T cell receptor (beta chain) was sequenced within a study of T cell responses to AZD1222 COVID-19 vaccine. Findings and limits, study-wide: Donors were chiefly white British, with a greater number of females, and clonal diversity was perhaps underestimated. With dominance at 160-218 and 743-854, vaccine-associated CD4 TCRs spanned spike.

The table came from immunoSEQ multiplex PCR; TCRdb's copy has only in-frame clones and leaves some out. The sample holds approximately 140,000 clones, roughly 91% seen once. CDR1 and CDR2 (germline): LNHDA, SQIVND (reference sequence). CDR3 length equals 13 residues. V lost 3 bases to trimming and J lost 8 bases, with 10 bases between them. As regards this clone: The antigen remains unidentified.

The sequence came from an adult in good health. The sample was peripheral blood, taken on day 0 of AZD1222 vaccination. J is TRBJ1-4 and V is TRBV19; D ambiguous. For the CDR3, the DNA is TGTGCCAGTAGTATTACAGTGACGGAAAAACTGTTTTTT. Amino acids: CASSITVTEKLFF. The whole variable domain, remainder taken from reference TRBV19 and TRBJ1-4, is DGGITQSPKYLFRKEGQNVTLSCEQNLNHDAMYWYRQDPGQGLRLIYYSQIVNDFQKGDIAEGYSVSREKKESFPLTVTSAQKNPTAFYLCASSITVTEKLFFGSGTQLSVL.